This T cell receptor beta chain is from a study of cytomegalovirus exposure and HLA in healthy donors. Study results and limitations: Within an earlier analysis, most TCR beta V segments proved productive either about 90% or about 30% of the time. Analyses of presence/absence relied on an assumption of roughly uniform sequencing depth across donors. When analyzed later, the rates of TCR association showed variation by HLA locus, with DRB1 the most and HLA-C the fewest.

To note about this clone: The antigen remains unidentified. The junction shows a germline mismatch at one end, possibly a read error.

PCR amplification relied on 60 Vbeta primers (plus 13 Jbeta primers). The assay was immunoSEQ multiplex PCR, and TCRdb's table has in-frame clones only and misses some. The sample holds 150,000 to 200,000 clones, around 79% seen once. Each donor was nominally healthy when sampled (though unrecorded immune exposures were likely). The sample consisted of PBMCs. The source of this sequence is a male donor in good health and CMV-seropositive.

The CDR3 reads CSSSLLGRADEKLFF. The CDR3 coding sequence is TGTTCCAGCAGCTTGCTGGGCAGGGCGGATGAAAAACTGTTTTTT. This chain joins TRBV7-9 and TRBJ1-4, with D possibly being TRBD1 (5 bases). The CDR3 loop spans 15 amino acids. Germline V CDR1 and CDR2: SEHNR, FQNEAQ (reference sequence). Combining the CDR3 with reference TRBV7-9 and TRBJ1-4 gives the whole variable domain DTGVSQNPRHKITKRGQNVTFRCDPISEHNRLYWYRQTLGQGPEFLTYFQNEAQLEKSRLLSDRFSAERPKGSFSTLEIQRTEQGDSAMYLCSSSLLGRADEKLFFGSGTQLSVL.